This T cell receptor (beta chain) was identified during a study of cytomegalovirus exposure and HLA in healthy donors. Study summary: From donors who were HLA-typed, an early data release held about 85 million unique TCRs.

The PCR used 60 Vbeta and 13 Jbeta primers. Method: immunoSEQ multiplex PCR; TCRdb's copy keeps in-frame clones and lacks some. The sample lists some 170,000 clones; around four fifths were seen once. Healthy bone marrow donors made up the cohort. Whole-study findings and limits: Later analysis identified some 16,000 TCR beta sequences associated with HLA alleles, using a false discovery rate threshold of 0.05.

A word on this clone: Its target is unknown.

Trimming shortened V by 7 bases and J by 0 bases, and 16 bases separated the two germline ends. The CDR3 runs 16 residues. The source of this sequence is a man in his fifties in good health and CMV-seropositive. What was sequenced was PBMCs. The V gene is TRBV23-1, the J gene TRBJ2-4; D is unclear. TRBV23-1 is labeled an ORF, and its function is uncertain. Here the CDR3 reads CASIELSVEAKNIQYF. DNA for the CDR3: TGCGCCAGCATCGAACTCTCGGTCGAAGCCAAAAACATTCAGTACTTC.